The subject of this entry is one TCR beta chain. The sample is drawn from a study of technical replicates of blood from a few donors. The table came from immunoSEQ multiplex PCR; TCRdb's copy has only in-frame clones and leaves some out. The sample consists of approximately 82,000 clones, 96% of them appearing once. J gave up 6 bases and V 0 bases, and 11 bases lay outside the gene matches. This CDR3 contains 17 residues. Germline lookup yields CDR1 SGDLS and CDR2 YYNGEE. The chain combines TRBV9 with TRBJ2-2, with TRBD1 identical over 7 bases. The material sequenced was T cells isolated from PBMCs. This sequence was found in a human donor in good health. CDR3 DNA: TGTGCCAGCAGCGTAGAGGAAGGGGGCAGTGAGGCCGGGGAGCTGTTTTTT. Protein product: CASSVEEGGSEAGELFF.